This T cell receptor (beta chain) came from a study of cytomegalovirus exposure and HLA in healthy donors. V lost 0 bases and J lost 6; bases outside the gene matches: 8. CDR3 length: 16 residues. The germline CDR1 and CDR2 sequences are LGHNA and YNFKEQ. The primer mix had 60 Vbeta and 13 Jbeta primers. Profiled with immunoSEQ multiplex PCR; TCRdb holds only in-frame clones, not every one. In all, the sample yields some 76,000 clones. The sample comprised PBMCs. V and J are TRBV4-2 and TRBJ2-7, with TRBD2 matching 10 bases. The receptor was derived from a boy aged 5-17 years in good health and CMV-seronegative. The CDR3 DNA sequence: TGTGCCAGCAGCCAAGAATTGGCTAGCGGGAGAGGCGAGCAGTACTTC. Translation gives CASSQELASGRGEQYF.